The TCR beta chain under discussion was sequenced for a study of blood T cell repertoires in COVID-19. This CDR3 comprises 16 residues. V shed 4 bases, J shed 0 bases, and the junction held 5 bases outside the gene matches. CDR1 is LNHDA, CDR2 SQIVND, per germline (reference sequence). The table came from immunoSEQ multiplex PCR; TCRdb's copy has only in-frame clones and leaves some out. The table lists over 150,000 clones, about 85% of them singletons. The sequence came from a man aged 60-69 years with COVID-19, enrolled during active disease. The chain carries TRBV19 and TRBJ2-7; TRBD1 agrees at 11 bases. The sample was peripheral blood. This chain's CDR3 is CASSTGGTGGSYEQYF. Written as DNA, the CDR3 is TGTGCCAGTAGTACCGGGGGGACAGGGGGCTCCTACGAGCAGTACTTC.